The 9 T cell receptor beta chains in this list originate from one sample, sequenced in a study of blood T cell repertoires in COVID-19. Assay: immunoSEQ multiplex PCR; the TCRdb copy retains only in-frame clones and omits some. This sample has some 180,000 clones; more than 75% occur once, and the top ten carry approximately 6%. The sequenced material came from peripheral blood. The receptors come from a man aged 35 to 55 with active or convalescent COVID-19.

This clone appeared a single time. This chain joins TRBV14 and TRBJ2-3, with 9 nucleotides matching TRBD2. CDR1 SGHDN and CDR2 FVKESK come from the germline V gene. The CDR3 is made up of 18 amino acids. The V and J ends lost 0 bases and 6 bases, in that order; junction bases with no gene match: 13. CDR3 DNA: TGTGCCAGCAGCCAAGATCCTCCTAGCGGGATAATGGGGGATACGCAGTATTTT. Translated: CASSQDPPSGIMGDTQYF.

The CDR3, as DNA: TGCAGCGTTAGAGGTCTAGCGGGGGACAATGAGCAGTTCTTC. Its translation is CSVRGLAGDNEQFF. V gene TRBV29-1 combines with J gene TRBJ2-1; TRBD2 agrees at 10 bases. The V segment lost 5 bases and the J segment 5 bases; nucleotides outside the gene matches: 6. This CDR3 has 14 amino acids. Germline V gene sequence: CDR1 SQVTM, CDR2 ANQGSEA.

This chain links TRBV7-2 with TRBJ2-7, with D perhaps TRBD1 (6 bases). Germline V gene data show CDR1 as SGHTA and CDR2 as FQGNSA. The CDR3 has 13 amino acids. V lost 2 bases, J lost 12 bases, and 17 bases lay in between. The CDR3 protein is CASSLRNQGKRYF. In DNA, the CDR3 is TGTGCCAGCAGCTTACGGAATCAGGGGAAGAGGTACTTC.

V usage is TRBV5-1 and J usage is TRBJ1-4, with 7 bases matching TRBD1. The CDR3 totals 16 residues. Germline V gene lookup returns CDR1 SGHRS and CDR2 YFSETQ. Trimming cost V 5 bases and J 0 bases; bases outside gene matches: 7. CDR3 nucleotides: TGCGCCAGCAGTTACACCGGGACAGCAACTAATGAAAAACTGTTTTTT. Its protein product is CASSYTGTATNEKLFF. Using reference TRBV5-1 and TRBJ1-4 for the parts outside the CDR3, the full variable domain is KAGVTQTPRYLIKTRGQQVTLSCSPISGHRSVSWYQQTPGQGLQFLFEYFSETQRNKGNFPGRFSGRQFSNSRSEMNVSTLELGDSALYLCASSYTGTATNEKLFFGSGTQLSVL.

This chain links TRBV7-2 with TRBJ1-1, with 7 bases that match TRBD1. Germline values: CDR1 SGHTA, CDR2 FQGNSA. With V trimmed by 4 bases and J by 5 bases, 13 bases remained unmatched. The CDR3 is 16 amino acids. The CDR3 DNA is TGTGCCAGCAGCTCTTACTATTCAGGGGGTGGTACTGAAGCTTTCTTT. Translation gives CASSSYYSGGGTEAFF.

The chain has TRBV18 and TRBJ2-1; 9 bases match TRBD2. CDR1 is KGHSH and CDR2 is LQKENI in the germline V gene. This CDR3 spans 17 amino acids. V shed 0 bases, J shed 0 bases, and the junction held 3 bases outside the gene matches. CDR3 region: CASSPPLAGLSYNEQFF. Written as DNA, the CDR3 is TGTGCCAGCTCACCACCCCTAGCGGGACTCTCCTACAATGAGCAGTTCTTC.

The gene calls are TRBV5-1 and TRBJ1-5; the D gene is possibly TRBD1 (6 bases). The CDR3 runs 15 residues. V lost 0 bases, J lost 3 bases, and 10 bases lay in between. Germline loops: CDR1 SGHRS, CDR2 YFSETQ. Here the CDR3 DNA reads TGCGCCAGCAGCTTGGACAGGGAGAACAATCAGCCCCAGCATTTT. Translation: CASSLDRENNQPQHF.

CDR3 nucleotides: TGTGCCAGCAGCTTATTGGAGGGTTCTGAAGCTTTCTTT. It yields the protein CASSLLEGSEAFF. The V call is TRBV7-2, the J call TRBJ1-1; no clear D gene. The V end lost 2 bases, the J end lost 6 bases, and 10 bases lay between the germline ends. Germline CDR1 is SGHTA and CDR2 is FQGNSA. The CDR3 loop spans 13 amino acids. The full variable domain, with the rest looked up from reference TRBV7-2 and TRBJ1-1, is GAGVSQSPSNKVTEKGKDVELRCDPISGHTALYWYRQSLGQGLEFLIYFQGNSAPDKSGLPSDRFSAERTGGSVSTLTIQRTQQEDSAVYLCASSLLEGSEAFFGQGTRLTVV.

The chain carries TRBV7-3 and TRBJ2-2; D may be TRBD2 (6 bases). Germline V CDR1 and CDR2: SGHTA, FQGTGA. V was clipped by 6 bases and J by 0 bases, with 8 bases between them. The CDR3 contains 14 residues. The CDR3 is CASRGGANTGELFF. The CDR3 nucleotides are TGTGCCAGCAGGGGGGGTGCGAACACCGGGGAGCTGTTTTTT.